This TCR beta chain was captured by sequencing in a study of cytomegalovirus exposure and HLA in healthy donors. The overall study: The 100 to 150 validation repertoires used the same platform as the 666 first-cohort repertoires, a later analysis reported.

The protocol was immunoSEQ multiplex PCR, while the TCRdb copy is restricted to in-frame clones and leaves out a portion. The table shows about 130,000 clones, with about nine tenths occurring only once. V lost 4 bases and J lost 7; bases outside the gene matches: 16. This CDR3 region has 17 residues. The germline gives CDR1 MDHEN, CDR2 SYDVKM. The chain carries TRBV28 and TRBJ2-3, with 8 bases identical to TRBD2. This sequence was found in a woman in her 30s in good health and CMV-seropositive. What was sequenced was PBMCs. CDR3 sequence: CASSSPPRGGAGNTQYF. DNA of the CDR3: TGTGCCAGCAGTTCACCCCCTCGGGGGGGGGCCGGGAATACGCAGTATTTT.